By frequency in the sample, the clone carrying this T cell receptor (beta chain) is large. The record originates from a study of T cell repertoires in aging, cancer and after chemotherapy. The template was genomic DNA from peripheral blood, not RNA. TRB rearrangements spanning V, D and J were amplified using mixed TRB-A/B primers. TCRdb reprocessed the multiplex PCR reads with MiXCR, giving one entry per CDR3 protein. Of several thousand distinct CDR3 sequences listed, around half are singletons. Trimming took off 5 bases at V and 3 bases at J, with 7 bases between the two ends. The CDR3 is 13 residues long. Germline assignment: CDR1 MNHNY and CDR2 SVGAGI (reference sequence).

The chain combines TRBV6-6 with TRBJ2-2; D remains ambiguous. The TCR sequence derives from a human donor in good health. The sequencing sample was made of blood. The CDR3 reads CASSQRDTGELFF. DNA of the CDR3: TGTGCCAGCAGTCAACGAGACACCGGGGAGCTGTTTTTT.